The rows below give T cell receptor beta chains drawn from one sample of a study of CD8 T cells in ankylosing spondylitis. MiXCR, applied by TCRdb to the 5' RACE reads, yields one record per CDR3 protein. The sample lists about 220,000 distinct CDR3 sequences, just under 7.5% occurring once. Sample: blood, either unsorted or a sorted T cell fraction (not recorded which). These receptors came from a male donor with ankylosing spondylitis. CDR3s include the opening cysteine and the closing phenylalanine or tryptophan. Each record gives: J gene, D gene, V gene, clone size, CDR3 length, CDR3 DNA, CDR3 protein. A D gene is named only where the DNA matches it firmly. Only some rows state a clone size, as once, few, many or a class for expanded clones.

>TRBJ2-5|-|TRBV7-2|many|15
TGTGCCAGCAGCTCTCCTCAGGGGTGGCAAGAGACCCAGTACTTC
CASSSPQGWQETQYF
>TRBJ1-2|-|TRBV9|many|14
TGTGCCAGCAGCGGCGGGTCTTTAAACTATGGCTACACCTTC
CASSGGSLNYGYTF
>TRBJ2-3|-|TRBV7-8|many|14
TGTGCCAGCAGCTGGACGGAGGGGACAGATACGCAGTATTTT
CASSWTEGTDTQYF
>TRBJ2-1|TRBD1|TRBV20-1|many|15
TGCAGTGCTTCCCAGGGGACAGGGAGATACAATGAGCAGTTCTTC
CSASQGTGRYNEQFF
>TRBJ1-1|TRBD1|TRBV12-3/TRBV12-4|many|14
TGTGCCAGCAGTCTCGGGACAGGGTTCACTGAAGCTTTCTTT
CASSLGTGFTEAFF
>TRBJ2-5|-|TRBV27|many|14
TGTGCCAGCAGTTTAGGGACAAATGGAGAGACCCAGTACTTC
CASSLGTNGETQYF
>TRBJ1-1|-|TRBV5-6|many|16
TGTGCCAGCAGCCCAAGTCCACAGGGATGGAACACTGAAGCTTTCTTT
CASSPSPQGWNTEAFF
>TRBJ1-2|-|TRBV28|many|13
TGTGCCAGCAGTTTCTCCGGCAGCTATGGCTACACCTTC
CASSFSGSYGYTF
>TRBJ2-7|-|TRBV6-5|-|14
TGTGCCAGCAGTTACGAAGGAACACCCTACGAGCAGTACTTC
CASSYEGTPYEQYF
>TRBJ2-7|TRBD1|TRBV28|many|14
TGTGCCAGCAACCGGGGACAGGGGCCCTACGAGCAGTACTTC
CASNRGQGPYEQYF
>TRBJ2-1|-|TRBV11-2|many|16
TGTGCCAGCAGCTTACCGGACCACGAGTCCTACAATGAGCAGTTCTTC
CASSLPDHESYNEQFF
>TRBJ2-7|-|TRBV7-9|many|14
TGTGCCAGCAGCGAGCCGGGACAAAACTACGAGCAGTACTTC
CASSEPGQNYEQYF
>TRBJ2-1|-|TRBV7-9|-|15
TGTGCCAGCAGCCGAGACCCTCTTATATACAATGAGCAGTTCTTC
CASSRDPLIYNEQFF
>TRBJ2-5|TRBD1|TRBV25-1|-|18
TGTGCCAGCAGTGAAGGGTCTGAGTGGGACAGCCTGCAAGAGACCCAGTACTTC
CASSEGSEWDSLQETQYF
>TRBJ1-3|-|TRBV10-2|few|15
TGCGCCAGCAGTGGGACCCCGATCTCTGGAAACACCATATATTTT
CASSGTPISGNTIYF
>TRBJ2-5|-|TRBV28|many|16
TGTGCCAGCAGTTTGAGCAGGGGCAGTAAACAAGAGACCCAGTACTTC
CASSLSRGSKQETQYF
>TRBJ2-5|-|TRBV7-9|many|12
TGTGCCAGCAGCTTTTCCCAAGAGACCCAGTACTTC
CASSFSQETQYF
>TRBJ2-7|TRBD2|TRBV7-9|many|15
TGTGCCAGCAGCCTAAGGACTAGCCGGATTTACGAGCAGTACTTC
CASSLRTSRIYEQYF
>TRBJ2-1|-|TRBV7-2|many|12
TGTGCCAGCAGCTTACTTGGTTCTGAGCAGTTCTTC
CASSLLGSEQFF
>TRBJ2-1|TRBD2|TRBV5-1|-|21
TGCGCCAGCAGCCCGTACGAGGGGCTAGCGGGAGGGCCTAGTAAGTACAATGAGCAGTTCTTC
CASSPYEGLAGGPSKYNEQFF
>TRBJ2-3|-|TRBV28|-|17
TGTGCCAGCAGTTCATTGGACACCTGGGGAGGCACAGATACGCAGTATTTT
CASSSLDTWGGTDTQYF
>TRBJ2-7|TRBD2|TRBV27|many|16
TGTGCCAGCAGTCGTGGGGGGGGAACCTCTCCCTACGAGCAGTACTTC
CASSRGGGTSPYEQYF
>TRBJ1-1|-|TRBV4-2|many|15
TGTGCCAGCAGCCCTTCAGAGGTCGGGGAAACTGAAGCTTTCTTT
CASSPSEVGETEAFF
>TRBJ1-1|-|TRBV7-2|many|16
TGTGCCAGCAGCTTAGTCCCGGTGGGAGTGAACACTGAAGCTTTCTTT
CASSLVPVGVNTEAFF
>TRBJ2-7|TRBD2|TRBV29-1|many|15
TGCAGCGTTGTTGCGACTAGCGAGAGATACTACGAGCAGTACTTC
CSVVATSERYYEQYF
>TRBJ2-5|TRBD2|TRBV7-8|many|16
TGTGCCAGCAGCCAACCTAGCGGGGGGGAACGAGAGACCCAGTACTTC
CASSQPSGGERETQYF
>TRBJ2-1|TRBD2|TRBV12-3/TRBV12-4|many|16
TGTGCCAGCAGCTTCCTACTAGCGGTCCGCAACAATGAGCAGTTCTTC
CASSFLLAVRNNEQFF
>TRBJ2-5|TRBD1|TRBV11-2|-|15
TGTGCCAGCAGTTGGACAGGGGGCTATGAAGAGACCCAGTACTTC
CASSWTGGYEETQYF
>TRBJ2-1|-|TRBV24-1|many|13
TGTGCCTCCGGCAAGGGAGAGGCTGTTGAGCAGTTCTTC
CASGKGEAVEQFF
>TRBJ2-7|-|TRBV7-6|many|13
TGTGCCAGCAGTTTGTCGGGGGCCTACGAGCAGTACTTC
CASSLSGAYEQYF
>TRBJ2-7|-|TRBV27|-|14
TGTGCCAGCAGGCCATACCGGGACCCCTACGAGCAGTACTTC
CASRPYRDPYEQYF
>TRBJ2-3|TRBD1|TRBV29-1|many|14
TGCAGCGTTTCCGGACAGGACTCCACAGATACGCAGTATTTT
CSVSGQDSTDTQYF
>TRBJ2-1|-|TRBV4-2|many|15
TGTGCCAGCAGCTATTGGGACAGCGGACTAAGAGAGCAGTTCTTC
CASSYWDSGLREQFF
>TRBJ2-7|-|TRBV30|many|12
TGTGCCTGGAGTTCAGGTATCTACGAGCAGTACTTC
CAWSSGIYEQYF
>TRBJ2-7|-|TRBV3-1|-|15
TGTGCCAGCAGCCAAGGGCTCCTAAGCTCCTACGAGCAGTACTTC
CASSQGLLSSYEQYF
>TRBJ2-1|-|TRBV5-1|few|14
TGCGCCAGCACACCGGACGGAGCCTACAATGAGCAGTTCTTC
CASTPDGAYNEQFF
>TRBJ2-2|-|TRBV6-1|many|14
TGTGCCACGAGTAGCGGAAGAAGTACCGGGGAGCTGTTTTTT
CATSSGRSTGELFF
>TRBJ2-7|-|TRBV5-1|many|15
TGCGCCAGCAGCTTGGTAGCTAGCTCAACCTACGAGCAGTACTTC
CASSLVASSTYEQYF
>TRBJ2-7|TRBD1|TRBV4-3|-|15
TGCGCCAGCAGCCCAGGTAACAGGGGGCCCTACGAGCAGTACTTC
CASSPGNRGPYEQYF
>TRBJ2-7|-|TRBV7-9|many|14
TGTGCCAGCAGCCCAAATGCGAACCGATACGAGCAGTACTTC
CASSPNANRYEQYF
>TRBJ1-4|-|TRBV7-8|-|14
TGTGCCAGCAGCTTGGGGGGGAATAATGAAAAACTGTTTTTT
CASSLGGNNEKLFF
>TRBJ2-7|-|TRBV7-9|-|14
TGTGCCAGCAGCTTATCTCCTGACGGCTACGAGCAGTACTTC
CASSLSPDGYEQYF
>TRBJ2-3|-|TRBV20-1|many|16
TGCAGTGCTAGAGATTTTCTCCATACTAGCACAGATACGCAGTATTTT
CSARDFLHTSTDTQYF
>TRBJ2-1|TRBD2|TRBV20-1|many|16
TGCAGTGCTAGAGCGCGACTAGCGGGAGAAAGGAATGAGCAGTTCTTC
CSARARLAGERNEQFF
>TRBJ2-7|-|TRBV25-1|many|14
TGTGCCAGCAGTGAATCGGTCAGTTTGTACGAGCAGTACTTC
CASSESVSLYEQYF
>TRBJ2-3|-|TRBV10-3|many|16
TGTGCCATCAGTGAGTCGTCGACTTTCATCACAGATACGCAGTATTTT
CAISESSTFITDTQYF